This T cell receptor (beta chain) was sequenced for a study of cytomegalovirus exposure and HLA in healthy donors. The overall study: The roughly 670 first-cohort repertoires shared a platform with the 120 validation repertoires, as reported in a later analysis. Study-level findings and limits: There were a few CMV-associated chains whose specificity for CMV antigens was confirmed in vitro. According to the study, approximately 150 TCR beta chains were cytomegalovirus-associated.

Notes on this clone: Its antigen is unidentified.

Method: immunoSEQ multiplex PCR; TCRdb's copy keeps in-frame clones and lacks some. The sample contains over 150,000 clones, roughly 88% of which appear only once. The TCR originated in a woman aged 25 to 39 in good health and CMV-seropositive. The sequencing sample was made of PBMCs.

The CDR3 region has the DNA TGCGCCAGCAGCCAAGCGCCCCCGGGACTAGCGGGAGGGGCGGATACGCAGTATTTT. Amino acids: CASSQAPPGLAGGADTQYF. The chain employs TRBV4-1 and TRBJ2-3; 16 nucleotides line up with TRBD2. V lost 1 base to trimming and J lost 6 bases; unmatched junction nucleotides: 10. The V gene's germline CDR1 is MGHRA and CDR2 YSYEKL. This CDR3 region has 19 residues.